This T cell receptor (beta chain) was obtained from a study of CD8 T cells in ankylosing spondylitis. General study points: Reactive arthritis synovial fluid and blood previously showed some of these motif variants. Reportedly, significant enrichment of disease-linked clones occurred in matched ankylosing spondylitis synovial fluid. Among TCR beta sequences, a motif of eight highly homologous variants appeared characteristic of ankylosing spondylitis blood.

This clonotype has more than one count but fewer than ten. Its target is not known. Germline CDR1 SEHNR, CDR2 FQNEAQ (reference sequence). The CDR3 spans 14 residues. Trimming pared 0 bases from V and 4 bases from J, leaving 9 bases between. TCRdb ran MiXCR on the 5' RACE reads and lists one entry per CDR3 protein. The sample records about 160,000 distinct CDR3 sequences, around 45% being singletons. The origin of this receptor is a male donor with ankylosing spondylitis. This sequence joins TRBV7-9 and TRBJ1-2, with D perhaps TRBD1 (6 bases). Sequencing input: synovial fluid, either unsorted or a sorted T cell fraction (not recorded which). The CDR3 DNA sequence: TGTGCCAGCAGCTTAGCCGGACAGATCTATGGCTACACCTTC. It specifies CASSLAGQIYGYTF.